These 5 T cell receptor beta chains share one sample of origin, sequenced in a study of vaccination and CD4 T cells after COVID-19. Their antigen targets remain unknown. Regarding treatment: roughly 10-day PBMC culture with coronavirus spike peptide pools or control peptides (ViraFEST assay). Scientists ran DNA taken from cultured CD4+ T cells through the Oncomine TCR Beta short-read assay for sequencing. One entry per CDR3 protein, called by TCRdb with MiXCR from the PCR reads. The sample holds approximately 25,000 distinct CDR3 sequences, less than 80% seen once. The sequencing input was CD4+ T cells from blood, cultured in vitro. The receptors derive from a human donor who had recovered from COVID-19.

The chain uses TRBV6-2 or TRBV6-3 and TRBJ1-2, with 9 bases that match TRBD1. After removal of 6 bases from V and 0 bases from J, the junction contained 5 bases not matched to a gene. CDR3 size: 15 residues. Germline V lookup: CDR1 MNHEY, CDR2 SVGEGT. CDR3 sequence reads: CASSYTGGSNYGYTF. In DNA form, the CDR3 reads TGTGCCAGCAGCTACACAGGGGGCTCTAACTATGGCTACACCTTC.

The V gene is TRBV12-3 or TRBV12-4, the J gene TRBJ1-1; D may be TRBD1 (5 bases). V lost 4 bases and J 5 bases, leaving 14 bases between the germline ends. CDR3 length equals 14 residues. CDR3 residues: CASSSPGGRTEAFF. CDR3 nucleotides: TGTGCCAGCAGTTCCCCCGGGGGACGGACTGAAGCTTTCTTT.

This clonotype was counted a few times. The chain links TRBV15 to TRBJ2-7, with D uncertain. The CDR3 runs to 12 residues. Germline values: CDR1 LNHNV, CDR2 YYDKDF (reference sequence). Trimming shortened V by 6 bases and J by 2 bases, and 8 bases separated the two germline ends. CDR3 nucleotides: TGTGCCACCAGTAGTAATACCTACGAGCAGTACTTC. It codes for CATSSNTYEQYF.

The genes are TRBV20-1 and TRBJ2-1; 14 bases are a match to TRBD2. Unmatched junction bases numbered 15, after V lost 2 bases and J lost 0 bases. Germline lookup yields CDR1 DFQATT and CDR2 SNEGSKA (reference sequence). This CDR3 region has 21 residues. Here the CDR3 DNA reads TGCAGTGCTAGAAACCCGAAGTGGACTAGCGGGAGGTCCCACTCCTACAATGAGCAGTTCTTC. It specifies CSARNPKWTSGRSHSYNEQFF.

The CDR3 bases are TGTGCCAGCAGTTACCCGGATGGCCTCCCAGGATACGAGCAGTACTTC. It encodes CASSYPDGLPGYEQYF. This chain joins TRBV6-5 and TRBJ2-7, with D uncertain. V dropped 2 bases and J dropped 4 bases, with 18 bases sitting between them. This CDR3 has 16 amino acids. The germline gives CDR1 MNHEY, CDR2 SVGAGI.